One and the same sample provided the 21 T cell receptor beta chains below, sequenced in a study of blood T cell repertoires in COVID-19. Measured with immunoSEQ multiplex PCR; TCRdb has only the in-frame clones, and not every one. The table lists 150,000 to 200,000 clones, 87% of them singletons, with about 12% in the top ten. Sequencing input: peripheral blood. Receptors originate from an older woman with COVID-19, enrolled during active disease.

The V call is TRBV28, the J call TRBJ1-5; 7 bases agree with TRBD1. This CDR3 region has 15 residues. With 2 bases clipped from V and 10 bases from J, the junction kept 11 bases outside the gene matches. Germline CDR1 reads MDHEN; CDR2 reads SYDVKM. The CDR3 coding sequence is TGTGCCAGCAGTTTACGCGACAGGGAATGGGAACCCCAGCATTTT. Amino acids: CASSLRDREWEPQHF.

The rearrangement joins TRBV14 to TRBJ1-1; weak D call: TRBD1 (5 bases). The CDR3 loop spans 17 amino acids. V lost 1 base and J 6 bases, leaving 21 bases between the germline ends. Germline loops: CDR1 SGHDN, CDR2 FVKESK. This CDR3 is CASSQVRGGVKVAEAFF. CDR3 DNA sequence: TGTGCCAGCAGCCAAGTTCGTGGAGGGGTTAAGGTCGCTGAAGCTTTCTTT.

The J gene is TRBJ1-2, the V gene TRBV7-9; TRBD1 matches at 9 bases. CDR1 SEHNR and CDR2 FQNEAQ come from the germline V gene (reference sequence). This CDR3 has 15 residues. Trimming cost V 0 bases and J 7 bases; bases outside gene matches: 6. The DNA for the CDR3 is TGTGCCAGCAGCTTAGCCAGGGACAGGGTGGTTGGCTACACCTTC. Amino acid sequence: CASSLARDRVVGYTF.

This clone was counted once. V is TRBV15 and J is TRBJ1-2; 7 bases map to TRBD1. The CDR3 loop spans 14 amino acids. Germline loops: CDR1 LNHNV, CDR2 YYDKDF (reference sequence). The trim removed 2 bases at V and 6 bases at J, leaving 6 bases unmatched. This CDR3 is CATSRTGTDNGYTF. The CDR3 nucleotides read TGTGCCACCAGCAGAACCGGGACAGATAATGGCTACACCTTC.

A single count supports this clone. This chain connects TRBV5-1 to TRBJ1-1, with D perhaps matching TRBD1 (5 bases). The CDR3 runs 14 residues. Germline V CDR1 and CDR2: SGHRS, YFSETQ. With 1 base removed from V and 4 bases from J, the gap between germline ends came to 11 bases. CDR3 sequence: CASSLRGQATEAFF. The CDR3 DNA sequence: TGCGCCAGCAGCTTGAGGGGCCAGGCCACTGAAGCTTTCTTT.

In DNA, the CDR3 is TGTGCCAGCAGTTACTCGAGGGGGACAGCTTTCAATGAGCAGTTCTTC. Translation gives CASSYSRGTAFNEQFF. The V and J genes are TRBV6-2 or TRBV6-3 and TRBJ2-1; 7 bases match TRBD1. Germline values: CDR1 MNHEY, CDR2 SVGEGT. There are 16 residues in the CDR3. With 0 bases clipped from V and 6 bases from J, the junction kept 8 bases outside the gene matches.

The chain recombines TRBV28 with TRBJ1-5; 7 bases line up with TRBD1. This CDR3 region has 16 residues. Germline V lookup: CDR1 MDHEN, CDR2 SYDVKM. Losses at the gene ends were 5 bases for V and 2 bases for J; bases not matched to a gene: 9. CDR3 DNA: TGTGCCAGCAGTAACACAGGGGAAGAAGGCAATCAGCCCCAGCATTTT. Translating gives CASSNTGEEGNQPQHF.

This chain connects TRBV5-6 to TRBJ1-3; D is ambiguous. The CDR3 has 15 amino acids. Germline CDR1 is SGHDT and CDR2 is YYEEEE. Trimming shortened V by 0 bases and J by 4 bases, and 11 bases separated the two germline ends. The CDR3 spells CASSLGPGWGNTIYF. The CDR3 nucleotides read TGTGCCAGCAGCTTGGGGCCGGGTTGGGGAAACACCATATATTTT.

V is TRBV6-5 and J is TRBJ1-2; unclear D gene. This CDR3 is 15 amino acids long. Germline values: CDR1 MNHEY, CDR2 SVGAGI. Trimming took off 4 bases at V and 7 bases at J, with 19 bases between the two ends. The CDR3 nucleotides read TGTGCCAGCAGTTCTCATGACCCGAGGATGGGTGGCTACACCTTC. It yields the protein CASSSHDPRMGGYTF.

The J gene is TRBJ2-2, the V gene TRBV5-4; D ambiguous. V shed 4 bases and J shed 7 bases, with 20 bases lying between them. This CDR3 has 16 amino acids. Germline lookup yields CDR1 SGHNT and CDR2 YYREEE (reference sequence). CDR3 sequence: CASSPHNLGTGGELFF. In DNA form, the CDR3 reads TGTGCCAGCAGCCCGCATAATCTCGGCACGGGCGGGGAGCTGTTTTTT.

Worth noting for this clone: One end of the junction varies from germline; a read error may be responsible. The chain couples TRBV7-2 to TRBJ2-7, with 9 bases matching TRBD2. CDR3 length: 14 residues. Germline assignment: CDR1 SGHTA and CDR2 FQGNSA. The CDR3 DNA follows: TGTGCCAGCAGTTTAGCGGGAGTATCGTACGAGCAGTACTTC. As protein: CASSLAGVSYEQYF.

The chain recombines TRBV6-2 or TRBV6-3 with TRBJ2-7; D may be TRBD2 (5 bases). Looked up from germline, CDR1 is MNHEY and CDR2 is SVGEGT. Trimming cost V 4 bases and J 1 base, with 8 bases left between them. CDR3 size: 13 residues. The CDR3 region is CASSLQRSYEQYF. The CDR3 DNA is TGTGCCAGCAGTTTGCAGCGGTCCTACGAGCAGTACTTC.

The chain uses TRBV28 and TRBJ1-2; D not certain. This CDR3 region has 15 residues. The V gene lost 3 bases and the J gene lost 4 bases, with 15 bases spanning the gap. CDR1 is MDHEN, CDR2 SYDVKM, per germline. CDR3 bases: TGTGCCAGCAGTTTGTCCCGACGCAGCGGCTATGGCTACACCTTC. As protein: CASSLSRRSGYGYTF.

V is TRBV2 and J is TRBJ2-7; 12 nucleotides agree with TRBD2. The CDR3 extends over 14 amino acids. Trimming took 5 bases from V and 6 from J; bases not matched to a gene: 5. From germline, CDR1 is SNHLY and CDR2 FYNNEI. CDR3 sequence (DNA): TGTGCCAGCAGTAGACTAGCGGGAGAGGGCGAGCAGTACTTC. Translating gives CASSRLAGEGEQYF.

This clone was observed once. The chain recombines TRBV11-3 with TRBJ1-1; D perhaps matches TRBD1 (5 bases). The V gene's germline CDR1 is SGHNT and CDR2 YENEEA. Deletions cut 5 bases from V and 2 bases from J, with 9 bases between. The CDR3 runs 13 residues. For the CDR3, the DNA is TGTGCCAGCAGCCAGGGAGGTAACACTGAAGCTTTCTTT. Protein product: CASSQGGNTEAFF. Supplemented by reference TRBV11-3 and TRBJ1-1, the full variable domain reads EAGVVQSPRYKIIEKKQPVAFWCNPISGHNTLYWYLQNLGQGPELLIRYENEEAVDDSQLPKDRFSAERLKGVDSTLKIQPAELGDSAVYLCASSQGGNTEAFFGQGTRLTVV.

V and J are TRBV7-9 and TRBJ2-2; possibly TRBD1 for D (6 bases). With 5 bases removed from V and 1 base from J, the gap between germline ends came to 20 bases. CDR1 is SEHNR, CDR2 FQNEAQ, per germline (reference sequence). This CDR3 region has 18 residues. The CDR3 protein is CASSVSGYRAKNTGELFF. The DNA of the CDR3 is TGTGCCAGCAGCGTGTCGGGTTACAGGGCGAAGAACACCGGGGAGCTGTTTTTT.

The V and J genes are TRBV10-3 and TRBJ2-5, with 7 bases matching TRBD1. There are 13 residues in the CDR3. In germline, CDR1 is ENHRY, CDR2 SYGVKD. V lost 6 bases, J lost 2 bases, and 3 bases stayed unmatched. DNA for the CDR3: TGTGCCATCAGCTCGGGACAGCAAGAGACCCAGTACTTC. It is translated as CAISSGQQETQYF.

The genes are TRBV6-6 and TRBJ2-3; 9 nucleotides agree with TRBD1. Trimming took 10 bases from V and 4 from J; bases not matched to a gene: 3. Looked up from germline, CDR1 is MNHNY and CDR2 is SVGAGI (reference sequence). CDR3 length: 12 residues. As DNA, the CDR3 is TGTGCCACCCGACAGGGGGCAGATACGCAGTATTTT. This encodes CATRQGADTQYF.

The chain carries TRBV7-9 and TRBJ2-5; perhaps TRBD2 as D (6 bases). Trimming left V 2 bases short and J 5 bases short, with 12 bases between. The V gene's germline CDR1 is SEHNR and CDR2 FQNEAQ (reference sequence). This CDR3 is built from 14 residues. DNA of the CDR3: TGTGCCAGCAGCTTATTGGTTCGGGGGGAGACCCAGTACTTC. The encoded protein is CASSLLVRGETQYF.

The chain uses TRBV7-2 and TRBJ2-7; 7 bases map to TRBD1. Losses at the gene ends were 5 bases for V and 4 bases for J; bases not matched to a gene: 2. The germline V gene encodes CDR1 SGHTA and CDR2 FQGNSA. This CDR3 spans 12 amino acids. The CDR3 reads CASSTGVYEQYF. Written as DNA, the CDR3 is TGTGCCAGCAGCACAGGGGTTTACGAGCAGTACTTC.

The rearrangement joins TRBV7-2 to TRBJ1-1; TRBD1 aligns across 7 bases. Germline V gene sequence: CDR1 SGHTA, CDR2 FQGNSA. Germline trimming cut 5 bases from V and 5 bases from J; bases unmatched to any gene: 5. The CDR3 spans 13 residues. CDR3 sequence reads: CASSLDRVTEAFF. In DNA form, the CDR3 reads TGTGCCAGCAGCCTCGACAGGGTAACTGAAGCTTTCTTT.